Below are 32 T cell receptor beta chains sequenced from a single sample in a study of cytomegalovirus exposure and HLA in healthy donors. The PCR made use of 60 Vbeta and 13 Jbeta primers. Only in-frame clones appear in the TCRdb table, and some are missing; sequencing was by immunoSEQ multiplex PCR. The profile shows approximately 72,000 clones, 60% to 85% of them singletons. The sequenced sample consisted of PBMCs. The receptors originated from a male donor in good health and CMV-seropositive.

The genes are TRBV2 and TRBJ1-5; the match to TRBD1 covers 10 bases. Trimming cost V 4 bases and J 5 bases; bases outside gene matches: 8. This CDR3 is built from 16 residues. CDR1 SNHLY and CDR2 FYNNEI come from the germline V gene. The CDR3 is CASSGDPGQGYQPQHF. The CDR3 nucleotides are TGTGCCAGCAGTGGAGACCCGGGACAGGGGTATCAGCCCCAGCATTTT.

The chain employs TRBV7-9 and TRBJ1-5; D is unresolved. Per germline, CDR1 SEHNR and CDR2 FQNEAQ (reference sequence). This CDR3 comprises 14 residues. V shed 5 bases and J shed 0 bases, with 8 bases lying between them. CDR3 DNA sequence: TGTGCCAGCAGCCAGTTGAATAGCAATCAGCCCCAGCATTTT. Translated, it gives CASSQLNSNQPQHF.

This CDR3 reads CASWTGLEQFF. Here the CDR3 DNA reads TGTGCCAGCTGGACAGGGCTTGAGCAGTTCTTC. V and J are TRBV6-1 and TRBJ2-1; TRBD1 agrees at 8 bases. The trim removed 8 bases at V and 9 bases at J, leaving 3 bases unmatched. The CDR3 has 11 amino acids. Looked up from germline, CDR1 is MNHNS and CDR2 is SASEGT.

The J gene is TRBJ2-5, the V gene TRBV5-1; 9 bases are a match to TRBD2. V was pared by 4 bases and J by 2 bases, with 6 bases of the junction left unmatched. The CDR3 contains 15 residues. Germline values: CDR1 SGHRS, CDR2 YFSETQ. The CDR3 reads CASSPRLAEQETQYF. In DNA form, the CDR3 reads TGCGCCAGCAGCCCCAGACTAGCGGAGCAAGAGACCCAGTACTTC.

The chain joins TRBV27 to TRBJ1-5; D is uncertain. The CDR3 has 14 residues. Trimming took off 5 bases at V and 0 bases at J, with 8 bases between the two ends. Germline assignment: CDR1 MNHEY and CDR2 SMNVEV (reference sequence). The CDR3 spells CASSAGYSNQPQHF. The CDR3 region has the DNA TGTGCCAGCAGTGCGGGTTATAGCAATCAGCCCCAGCATTTT.

The rearrangement uses TRBV5-1 and TRBJ2-5; D possibly corresponds to TRBD2 (6 bases). V shed 2 bases and J shed 7 bases, with 15 bases lying between them. This CDR3 region has 14 residues. Germline-derived CDR1 and CDR2 are SGHRS and YFSETQ. For the CDR3, the DNA is TGCGCCAGCAGCTTCGGGCTCCCGCGGGGGACCCAGTACTTC. It encodes CASSFGLPRGTQYF.

This chain connects TRBV9 to TRBJ2-1; the D gene is possibly TRBD2 (5 bases). Germline CDR1 reads SGDLS; CDR2 reads YYNGEE. The CDR3 sequence is 14 residues long. V lost 1 base and J 3 bases, leaving 8 bases between the germline ends. CDR3 in DNA: TGTGCCAGCAGCGTAACCGGGAACTACAATGAGCAGTTCTTC. This encodes CASSVTGNYNEQFF.

This clone has just a few counts. The chain links TRBV7-6 to TRBJ1-4; possibly TRBD1 for D (5 bases). This CDR3 contains 15 residues. V was shortened by 5 bases and J by 8 bases, with 18 bases between the two germline ends. CDR1 SGHVS and CDR2 FNYEAQ come from the germline V gene. In DNA, the CDR3 is TGTGCCAGCAGCGACGTTCGGGGGTCGGAGGAAAAACTGTTTTTT. Translating it yields CASSDVRGSEEKLFF.

This clone was observed a handful of times. The chain links TRBV15 to TRBJ2-6; TRBD1 aligns across 10 bases. V trimming: 3 bases; J trimming: 1 base; junction bases outside the gene matches: 0. The CDR3 length is 16 residues. Germline values: CDR1 LNHNV, CDR2 YYDKDF (reference sequence). CDR3 DNA: TGTGCCACCAGCAGGGACAGGGGGTCTGGGGCCAACGTCCTGACTTTC. Translation gives CATSRDRGSGANVLTF.

CDR3 amino acids: CASSWSGGAGETQYF. In nucleotides, the CDR3 is TGCGCCAGCAGCTGGAGCGGGGGGGCTGGTGAGACCCAGTACTTC. The chain couples TRBV5-1 to TRBJ2-5, with 10 bases identical to TRBD2. There are 15 residues in the CDR3. V lost 3 bases to trimming and J lost 5 bases; unmatched junction nucleotides: 7. Germline V gene lookup returns CDR1 SGHRS and CDR2 YFSETQ.

This clone was counted only a few times. The chain employs TRBV25-1 and TRBJ1-2; D unclear. Germline V gene sequence: CDR1 MGHDK, CDR2 SYGVNS. V was cut by 1 base and J by 9 bases, with 9 bases left in between. The CDR3 spans 12 residues. The CDR3 protein is CASSEWPYSYTF. CDR3 nucleotide sequence: TGTGCCAGCAGTGAATGGCCTTATAGCTACACCTTC.

This clone was detected a few times. The V gene is TRBV2, the J gene TRBJ1-6; 7 bases agree with TRBD1. V lost 4 bases to trimming and J lost 7 bases; unmatched junction nucleotides: 7. This CDR3 is 15 amino acids long. Per the germline V gene, CDR1 is SNHLY and CDR2 is FYNNEI. The CDR3 region has the DNA TGTGCCAGCAGTGGTTTAGGGGGCTCAAATTCACCCCTCCACTTT. Translating gives CASSGLGGSNSPLHF.

The rearrangement uses TRBV5-1 and TRBJ2-1; D might be TRBD2 (7 bases). This CDR3 region has 15 residues. Trimming shortened V by 4 bases and J by 4 bases, and 15 bases separated the two germline ends. Germline V lookup: CDR1 SGHRS, CDR2 YFSETQ. CDR3 residues: CASSLRGDTYNEQFF. The CDR3 bases are TGCGCCAGCAGCCTCCGGGGGGACACTTACAATGAGCAGTTCTTC.

This rearrangement joins TRBV9 to TRBJ1-4; D unclear. CDR3 length: 11 amino acids. The germline V gene encodes CDR1 SGDLS and CDR2 YYNGEE. Trimming shortened V by 4 bases and J by 11 bases, and 9 bases separated the two germline ends. The CDR3 is CASSPGGKLFF. As DNA, the CDR3 is TGTGCCAGCAGCCCCGGCGGGAAACTGTTTTTT.

This chain connects TRBV7-2 to TRBJ2-7; possible D gene TRBD2, 6 bases. The CDR3 covers 15 residues. Germline CDR1 SGHTA, CDR2 FQGNSA. The V gene lost 2 bases and the J gene lost 2 bases, with 13 bases spanning the gap. As DNA, the CDR3 is TGTGCCAGCAGCTTATCATCTAGCGTCCCCTACGAGCAGTACTTC. Translation: CASSLSSSVPYEQYF.

This sequence joins TRBV5-6 and TRBJ2-1; TRBD2 aligns across 12 bases. Germline V gene data show CDR1 as SGHDT and CDR2 as YYEEEE. Trimming at V came to 5 bases and at J to 8 bases, leaving 8 bases not matched to a gene. The CDR3 length is 15 residues. CDR3 coding DNA: TGTGCCAGCAGACGACTAGCGGGAGATAGAGATGAGCAGTTCTTC. It specifies CASRRLAGDRDEQFF.

The rearrangement uses TRBV5-1 and TRBJ2-1; TRBD2 agrees at 11 bases. The germline CDR1 and CDR2 sequences are SGHRS and YFSETQ. The CDR3 spans 16 residues. V was clipped by 0 bases and J by 6 bases; unmatched bases: 5. For the CDR3, the DNA is TGCGCCAGCAGCTTGGGTCCTAGCGGGGGGTTCAATGAGCAGTTCTTC. As protein: CASSLGPSGGFNEQFF.

V usage is TRBV6-5 and J usage is TRBJ2-7, with a weak D call TRBD2 (6 bases). Germline CDR1 and CDR2: MNHEY and SVGAGI. Trimming cost V 8 bases and J 6 bases, with 20 bases left between them. The CDR3 extends over 14 amino acids. The CDR3 region has the DNA TGTGCCAGCTGCAGCGGGCCACGCGAGACCGAGCAGTACTTC. This codes for CASCSGPRETEQYF.

This rearrangement joins TRBV18 to TRBJ2-2; 9 nucleotides line up with TRBD1. The junction had 6 bases not matched to a gene; V was cut back by 6 bases and J by 1 base. Germline V lookup: CDR1 KGHSH, CDR2 LQKENI. CDR3 length equals 16 residues. This chain's CDR3 is CASSVGTGLNTGELFF. The CDR3 DNA follows: TGTGCCAGCTCGGTTGGGACAGGGCTGAACACCGGGGAGCTGTTTTTT.

This clone was counted only a few times. V is TRBV5-6 and J is TRBJ1-1, with 9 bases fitting TRBD1. With 4 bases clipped from V and 4 bases from J, the junction kept 11 bases outside the gene matches. This CDR3 is built from 16 residues. Germline assignment: CDR1 SGHDT and CDR2 YYEEEE. CDR3 sequence (DNA): TGTGCCAGCAGCCGGGCCCCCACAGGGGGCGGCACTGAAGCTTTCTTT. Encoded protein: CASSRAPTGGGTEAFF.

The V and J genes are TRBV9 and TRBJ2-2; TRBD1 aligns across 9 bases. Trimming removed 3 bases from V and 5 bases from J; junction bases left unmatched: 8. The length of the CDR3 is 16 residues. Germline V CDR1 and CDR2: SGDLS, YYNGEE. CDR3 nucleotide sequence: TGTGCCAGCAGCGACCGGGACAGGGTAGTGACCGGGGAGCTGTTTTTT. The encoded protein is CASSDRDRVVTGELFF.

J is TRBJ2-7 and V is TRBV28; 8 bases line up with TRBD1. J gave up 0 bases and V 7 bases, and 8 bases lay outside the gene matches. Germline V lookup: CDR1 MDHEN, CDR2 SYDVKM. The CDR3 consists of 15 residues. CDR3 nucleotide sequence: TGTGCCAGCACCCGCACAGGGGGGAGCTCCTACGAGCAGTACTTC. As protein: CASTRTGGSSYEQYF.

This chain links TRBV6-5 with TRBJ1-2; TRBD1 aligns across 8 bases. After removal of 6 bases from V and 0 bases from J, the junction contained 3 bases not matched to a gene. Germline values: CDR1 MNHEY, CDR2 SVGAGI. This CDR3 is 14 amino acids long. The CDR3 coding sequence is TGTGCCAGCAGGGGGACAGGCGCTAACTATGGCTACACCTTC. The encoded protein is CASRGTGANYGYTF.

This clone was found a few times. The V and J genes are TRBV5-6 and TRBJ1-1; no definite D call. Germline V gene sequence: CDR1 SGHDT, CDR2 YYEEEE. V was shortened by 5 bases and J by 1 base, with 6 bases between the two germline ends. The CDR3 has 12 amino acids. CDR3 nucleotides: TGTGCCAGCAGTAACAGGAACACTGAAGCTTTCTTT. It codes for CASSNRNTEAFF.

This chain connects TRBV30 to TRBJ2-1; 9 nucleotides line up with TRBD2. The CDR3 sequence is 14 residues long. Germline CDR1 and CDR2: GTSNPN and SVGIG (reference sequence). J was trimmed by 4 bases and V by 1 base; bases with no gene match: 2. CDR3 DNA: TGTGCCTGGAGTGGCGGGGGGGTGTACAATGAGCAGTTCTTC. It encodes CAWSGGGVYNEQFF.

A remark on this clone: The junction departs from the called germline gene at one end, perhaps through a read error. The gene calls are TRBV5-4 and TRBJ1-2, with D uncertain. The V gene's germline CDR1 is SGHNT and CDR2 YYREEE (reference sequence). This CDR3 is 15 amino acids long. The CDR3, as DNA: TGTGCCAACAGCTTGGATCTGGGAGCTAACTATGGCTACACCTTC. This sequence encodes CANSLDLGANYGYTF.

This chain connects TRBV10-3 to TRBJ2-7; TRBD2 is a possible D gene (5 bases). Trimming cost V 4 bases and J 5 bases, with 15 bases left between them. This CDR3 is 14 amino acids long. Germline V gene lookup returns CDR1 ENHRY and CDR2 SYGVKD. In DNA form, the CDR3 reads TGTGCCATCAGTGGACAACAGAAGGGAGACGAGCAGTACTTC. Its protein is CAISGQQKGDEQYF.

This rearrangement joins TRBV19 to TRBJ2-7; D is possibly TRBD1 (7 bases). This CDR3 contains 15 residues. Germline lookup yields CDR1 LNHDA and CDR2 SQIVND (reference sequence). V was clipped by 6 bases and J by 2 bases, with 17 bases between them. The CDR3 here is CASSTQGGEAYEQYF. CDR3 DNA: TGTGCCAGTAGCACGCAGGGGGGTGAGGCCTACGAGCAGTACTTC.

The chain recombines TRBV9 with TRBJ2-7, with D maybe TRBD1 (6 bases). The CDR3 contains 15 residues. Germline V gene lookup returns CDR1 SGDLS and CDR2 YYNGEE. Trimming stripped 3 bases from V and 1 base from J, with 14 bases between. This CDR3 reads CASSDAPQGSYEQYF. CDR3 DNA: TGTGCCAGCAGCGATGCCCCCCAGGGGTCCTACGAGCAGTACTTC.

This clone was seen a handful of times. J is TRBJ2-2 and V is TRBV5-1; 8 bases are a match to TRBD1. This CDR3 has 14 amino acids. Germline V gene lookup returns CDR1 SGHRS and CDR2 YFSETQ. V trimming: 7 bases; J trimming: 1 base; junction bases outside the gene matches: 3. The CDR3 nucleotides read TGCGCCAGCGCCGGGACAGGGAACACCGGGGAGCTGTTTTTT. This translates into CASAGTGNTGELFF.

V and J are TRBV19 and TRBJ1-1; tentatively, D is TRBD1 (5 bases). This CDR3 is 12 amino acids long. V dropped 3 bases and J dropped 8 bases, with 10 bases sitting between them. Germline V gene data show CDR1 as LNHDA and CDR2 as SQIVND (reference sequence). The CDR3 DNA reads TGTGCCAGTAGTATCGGACACTGGGAAGCTTTCTTT. Encoded protein: CASSIGHWEAFF.

V usage is TRBV28 and J usage is TRBJ1-5; the D is unclear. V dropped 4 bases and J dropped 7 bases, with 5 bases sitting between them. This CDR3 comprises 11 residues. From germline, CDR1 is MDHEN and CDR2 SYDVKM. CDR3 coding DNA: TGTGCCAGCAGTTCAGGACAGCCCCAGCATTTT. Translated, it gives CASSSGQPQHF. The complete variable domain, with remaining parts taken from reference TRBV28 and TRBJ1-5, reads DVKVTQSSRYLVKRTGEKVFLECVQDMDHENMFWYRQDPGLGLRLIYFSYDVKMKEKGDIPEGYSVSREKKERFSLILESASTNQTSMYLCASSSGQPQHFGDGTRLSIL.